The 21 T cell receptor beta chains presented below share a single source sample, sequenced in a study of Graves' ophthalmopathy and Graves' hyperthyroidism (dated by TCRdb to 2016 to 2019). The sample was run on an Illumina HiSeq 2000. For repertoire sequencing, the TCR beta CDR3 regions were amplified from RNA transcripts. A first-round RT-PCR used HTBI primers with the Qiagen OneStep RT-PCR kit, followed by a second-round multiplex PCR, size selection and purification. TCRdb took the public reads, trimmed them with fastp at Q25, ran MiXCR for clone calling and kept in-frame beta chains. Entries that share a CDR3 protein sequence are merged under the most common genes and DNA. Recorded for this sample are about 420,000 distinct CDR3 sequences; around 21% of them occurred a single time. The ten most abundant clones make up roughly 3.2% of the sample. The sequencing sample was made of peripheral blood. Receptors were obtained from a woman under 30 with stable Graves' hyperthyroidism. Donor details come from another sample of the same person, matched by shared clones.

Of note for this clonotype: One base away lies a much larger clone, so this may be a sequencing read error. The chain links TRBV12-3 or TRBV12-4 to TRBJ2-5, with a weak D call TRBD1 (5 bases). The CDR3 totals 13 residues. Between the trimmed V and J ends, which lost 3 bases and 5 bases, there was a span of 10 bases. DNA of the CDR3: TGTGCCAGCAGTTTTGCAGGGTTGGAGACCCAGTACTTC. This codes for CASSFAGLETQYF.

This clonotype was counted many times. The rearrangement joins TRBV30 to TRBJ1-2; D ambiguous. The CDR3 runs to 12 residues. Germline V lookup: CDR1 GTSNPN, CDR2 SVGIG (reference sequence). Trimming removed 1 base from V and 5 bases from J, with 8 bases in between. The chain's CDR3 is CAWSGTSYGYTF. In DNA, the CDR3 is TGTGCCTGGAGTGGGACTAGTTATGGCTACACCTTC.

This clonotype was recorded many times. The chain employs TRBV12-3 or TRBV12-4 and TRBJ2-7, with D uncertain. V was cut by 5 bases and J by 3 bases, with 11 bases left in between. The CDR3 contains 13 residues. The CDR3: CASSPGWGYEQYF. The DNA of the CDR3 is TGTGCCAGCAGTCCTGGATGGGGCTACGAGCAGTACTTC.

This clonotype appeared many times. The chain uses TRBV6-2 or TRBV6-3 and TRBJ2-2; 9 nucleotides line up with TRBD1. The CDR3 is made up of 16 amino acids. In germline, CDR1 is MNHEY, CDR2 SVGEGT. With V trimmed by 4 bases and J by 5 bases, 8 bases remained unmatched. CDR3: CASSFPGQGGTGELFF. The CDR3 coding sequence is TGTGCCAGCAGTTTCCCGGGACAGGGAGGTACCGGGGAGCTGTTTTTT.

CDR3 region: CASSPTPGSLPYEQYF. Written as DNA, the CDR3 is TGTGCCAGCAGTCCCACGCCGGGAAGCCTGCCCTACGAGCAGTACTTC. This sequence joins TRBV6-1 and TRBJ2-7, with TRBD2 as a possible D gene (5 bases). The CDR3 length is 16 residues. Germline-derived CDR1 and CDR2 are MNHNS and SASEGT. The V end lost 5 bases, the J end lost 2 bases, and 19 bases lay between the germline ends.

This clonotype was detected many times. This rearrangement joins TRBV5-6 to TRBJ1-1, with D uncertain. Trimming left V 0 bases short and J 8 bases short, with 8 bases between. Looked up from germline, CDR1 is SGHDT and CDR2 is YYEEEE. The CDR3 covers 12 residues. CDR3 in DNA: TGTGCCAGCAGCTTGGACCCCAGCGAAGCTTTCTTT. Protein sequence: CASSLDPSEAFF.

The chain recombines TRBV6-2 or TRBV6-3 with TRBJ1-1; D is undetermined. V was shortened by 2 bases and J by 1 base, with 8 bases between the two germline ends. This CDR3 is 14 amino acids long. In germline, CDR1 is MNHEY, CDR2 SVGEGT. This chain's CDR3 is CASSYIPGNTEAFF. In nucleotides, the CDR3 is TGTGCCAGCAGTTACATTCCGGGGAACACTGAAGCTTTCTTT.

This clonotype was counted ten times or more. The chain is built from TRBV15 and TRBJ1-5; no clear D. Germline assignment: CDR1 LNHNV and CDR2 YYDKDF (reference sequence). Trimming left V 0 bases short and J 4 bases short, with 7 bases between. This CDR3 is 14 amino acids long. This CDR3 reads CATSRDSRNQPQHF. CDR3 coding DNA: TGTGCCACCAGCAGAGATTCCAGGAATCAGCCCCAGCATTTT.

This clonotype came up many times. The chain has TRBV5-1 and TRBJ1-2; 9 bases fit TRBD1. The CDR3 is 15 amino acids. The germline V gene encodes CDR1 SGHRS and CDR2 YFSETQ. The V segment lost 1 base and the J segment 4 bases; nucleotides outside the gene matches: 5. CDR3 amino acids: CASSLRDRASYGYTF. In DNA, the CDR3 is TGCGCCAGCAGCTTGAGGGACAGGGCCAGCTATGGCTACACCTTC. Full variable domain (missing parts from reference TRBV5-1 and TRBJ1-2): KAGVTQTPRYLIKTRGQQVTLSCSPISGHRSVSWYQQTPGQGLQFLFEYFSETQRNKGNFPGRFSGRQFSNSRSEMNVSTLELGDSALYLCASSLRDRASYGYTFGSGTRLTVV.

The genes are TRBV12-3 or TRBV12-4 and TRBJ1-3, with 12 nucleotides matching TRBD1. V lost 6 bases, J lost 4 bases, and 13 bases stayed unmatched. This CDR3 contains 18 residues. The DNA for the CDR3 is TGTGCCAGCAGCCATAAGGGGACAGGGGGCATTTTCGGAAACACCATATATTTT. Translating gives CASSHKGTGGIFGNTIYF.

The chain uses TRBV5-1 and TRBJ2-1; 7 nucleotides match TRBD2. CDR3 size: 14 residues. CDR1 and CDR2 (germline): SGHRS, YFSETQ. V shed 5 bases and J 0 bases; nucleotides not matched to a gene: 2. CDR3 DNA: TGCGCCAGCAGACTAGCGCTCTCCTACAATGAGCAGTTCTTC. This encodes CASRLALSYNEQFF.

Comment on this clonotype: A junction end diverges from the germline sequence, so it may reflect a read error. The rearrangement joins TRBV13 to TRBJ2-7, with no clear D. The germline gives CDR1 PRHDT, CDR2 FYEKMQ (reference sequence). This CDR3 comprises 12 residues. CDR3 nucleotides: TGTGCCAGCAGCTTAGGCGTGGTAGCTCCGCACTTC. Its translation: CASSLGVVAPHF.

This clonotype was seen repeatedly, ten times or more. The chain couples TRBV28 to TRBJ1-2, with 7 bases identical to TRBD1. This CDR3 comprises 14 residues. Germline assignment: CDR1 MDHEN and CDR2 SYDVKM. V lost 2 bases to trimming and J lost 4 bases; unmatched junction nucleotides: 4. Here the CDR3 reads CASSLTGEAYGYTF. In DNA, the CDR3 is TGTGCCAGCAGTTTAACAGGGGAGGCCTATGGCTACACCTTC.

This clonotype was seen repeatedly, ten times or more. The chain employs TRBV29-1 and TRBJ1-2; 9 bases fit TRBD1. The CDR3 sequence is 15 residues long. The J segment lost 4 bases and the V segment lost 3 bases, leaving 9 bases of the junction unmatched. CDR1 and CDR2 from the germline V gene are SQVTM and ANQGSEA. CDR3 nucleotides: TGCAGCGTTGAGGACAGGGGTCCTTCGGGCTATGGCTACACCTTC. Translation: CSVEDRGPSGYGYTF.

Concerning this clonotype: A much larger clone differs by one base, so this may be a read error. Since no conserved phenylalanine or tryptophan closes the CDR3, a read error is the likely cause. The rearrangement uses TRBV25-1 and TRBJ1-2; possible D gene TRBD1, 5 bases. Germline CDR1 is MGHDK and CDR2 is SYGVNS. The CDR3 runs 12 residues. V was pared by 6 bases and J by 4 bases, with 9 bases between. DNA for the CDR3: TGTGCCAGCAGCCAAGGGACCTATGGCTACACCTCC. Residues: CASSQGTYGYTS.

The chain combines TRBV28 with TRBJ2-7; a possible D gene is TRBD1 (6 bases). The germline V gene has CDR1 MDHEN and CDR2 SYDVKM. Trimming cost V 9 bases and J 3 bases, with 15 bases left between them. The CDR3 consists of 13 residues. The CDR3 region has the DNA TGTGCCAGTATAGGACAGTTGGGCTACGAGCAGTACTTC. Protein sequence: CASIGQLGYEQYF.

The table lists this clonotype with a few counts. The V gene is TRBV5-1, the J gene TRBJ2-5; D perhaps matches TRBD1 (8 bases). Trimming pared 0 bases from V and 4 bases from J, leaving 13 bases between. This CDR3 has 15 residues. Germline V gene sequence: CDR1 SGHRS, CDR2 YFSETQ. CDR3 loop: CASSLAHRGGETQYF. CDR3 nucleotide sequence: TGCGCCAGCAGCTTGGCTCACAGGGGGGGAGAGACCCAGTACTTC.

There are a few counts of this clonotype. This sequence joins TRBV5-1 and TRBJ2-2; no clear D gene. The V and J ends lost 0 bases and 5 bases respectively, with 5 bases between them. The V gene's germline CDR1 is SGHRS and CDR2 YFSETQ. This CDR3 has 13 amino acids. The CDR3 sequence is CASSLETTGELFF. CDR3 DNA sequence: TGCGCCAGCAGCTTGGAAACAACCGGGGAGCTGTTTTTT.

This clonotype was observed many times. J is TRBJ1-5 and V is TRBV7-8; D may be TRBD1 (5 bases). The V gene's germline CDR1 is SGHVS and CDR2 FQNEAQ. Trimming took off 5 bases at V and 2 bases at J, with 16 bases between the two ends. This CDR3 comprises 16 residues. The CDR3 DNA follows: TGTGCCAGCAGCCCTAGGACGGGGGGGGGCAATCAGCCCCAGCATTTT. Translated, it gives CASSPRTGGGNQPQHF.

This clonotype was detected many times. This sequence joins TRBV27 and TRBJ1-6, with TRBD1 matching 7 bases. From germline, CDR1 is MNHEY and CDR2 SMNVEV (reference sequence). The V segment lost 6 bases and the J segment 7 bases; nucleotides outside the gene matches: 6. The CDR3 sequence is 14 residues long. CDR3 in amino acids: CASRGDSGNSPLHF. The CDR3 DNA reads TGTGCCAGCAGGGGGGACAGTGGGAATTCACCCCTCCACTTT.

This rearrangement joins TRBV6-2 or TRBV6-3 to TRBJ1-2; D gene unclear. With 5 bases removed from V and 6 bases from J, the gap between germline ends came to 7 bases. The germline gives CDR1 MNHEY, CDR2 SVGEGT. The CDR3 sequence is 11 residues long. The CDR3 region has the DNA TGTGCCAGCAGTACCGGACATGGCTACACCTTC. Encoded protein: CASSTGHGYTF.